This T cell receptor beta chain was found in a study of breast tumors, draining lymph nodes, adjacent tissues (dated by TCRdb to about 2016). The study in broad terms: Breast cancer patients provided tumor, adjacent nontumor tissue and axillary lymph nodes, and the study compared the TCR beta repertoires across these three sources. The study aimed to assess the relationships and possible T-cell exchange between tumor, surrounding tissue and draining lymph node repertoires in human breast cancer.

The germline V end is reduced by 5 bases and the J end by 9 bases; junction bases left unmatched: 9. The CDR3 contains 14 residues, cysteine and phenylalanine counted. Only CDR3 DNA remains: 42 bases, in frame from the first base. Looking up the germline V gene (reference sequence) yields CDR1 LNHDA and CDR2 SQIVND. This clonotype came up many times. The specificity of this receptor is unknown. No per-base quality is available; no much larger clone lies one base away. Lymph node samples came from the axillary draining lymph nodes of breast cancer patients. The study at large found these results: The study presented the conclusion that tumor T cells originate in lymph nodes as consistent with a hypothesis, not as something directly demonstrated. A scenario in which most tumor T cells derive from the lymph node and then expand within tumor tissue was judged to be consistent with the data. Tumors showed preferential V and J gene usage, and their T-cell repertoire diversity fell below that of lymph nodes yet above that of nontumor tissue. The similarity between tumor and nontumor tissue repertoires was significantly greater in luminal-like breast cancer than in basal-like breast cancer.

Sequencing relied on an Illumina HiSeq 2000. TCR beta chain libraries were generated through multiplex PCR amplification. The amplified TCR beta chain products were analyzed by high-throughput sequencing. TCRdb's own reprocessing of the public reads used fastp at Q25 and MiXCR and kept productive beta chains. Rows matching on CDR3 protein sequence are summarized as one entry with the most common DNA and genes. In this sample the table shows approximately 250,000 distinct CDR3 sequences, 34% of which occur a single time. About 3.9% of the sample is taken by the ten largest. The chain was built from TRBV19 and TRBJ1-5; 8 nucleotides in the junction match TRBD1. This sequence was found in a female donor with breast cancer. Some clones in this sample may be carry-over from other donors' samples. The source material was axillary lymph node tissue. The CDR3 region: CASSSTGAGLPQHF. Read as DNA, the sequence is TGTGCCAGTAGTTCGACAGGGGCAGGACTGCCCCAGCATTTT.